Presented here are 8 T cell receptor beta chains from one specimen sequenced in a study of T cells of healthy individuals. TCRdb re-called the 5' RACE reads with MiXCR, one entry per CDR3 protein. The sample has 63,000 or so distinct CDR3 sequences, roughly 17% seen once. These receptors originate from a human donor in good health.

This clonotype has a count of ten or more. This chain joins TRBV19 and TRBJ1-1; TRBD1 is a possible D gene (5 bases). The V end was cut by 5 bases, the J end by 0 bases, with 25 bases between. Germline lookup yields CDR1 LNHDA and CDR2 SQIVND (reference sequence). This CDR3 is 19 amino acids long. Here the CDR3 reads CASSAGTGTKDLMNTEAFF. Here the CDR3 DNA reads TGTGCCAGTAGTGCCGGGACTGGGACGAAGGATTTGATGAACACTGAAGCTTTCTTT.

This clonotype was counted a few times. The gene calls are TRBV20-1 and TRBJ2-2, with D unresolved. The CDR3 is 13 amino acids. Looked up from germline, CDR1 is DFQATT and CDR2 is SNEGSKA (reference sequence). The V and J ends lost 1 base and 5 bases respectively, with 8 bases between them. CDR3 nucleotides: TGCAGTGCTAGAGTCGCGGCAACCGGGGAGCTGTTTTTT. Its translation: CSARVAATGELFF.

This clonotype was seen a few times. The rearrangement links TRBV10-3 to TRBJ1-2; the match to TRBD1 covers 8 bases. The CDR3 runs 14 residues. CDR1 ENHRY and CDR2 SYGVKD come from the germline V gene. V shed 4 bases and J 4 bases; nucleotides not matched to a gene: 5. The CDR3 here is CAISAPGQGYGYTF. In DNA form, the CDR3 reads TGTGCCATCAGTGCGCCCGGACAGGGCTATGGCTACACCTTC.

The chain uses TRBV19 and TRBJ1-3; TRBD1 aligns across 7 bases. Looked up from germline, CDR1 is LNHDA and CDR2 is SQIVND (reference sequence). J lost 0 bases, V lost 3 bases, and 5 bases had no gene match. The CDR3 has 16 amino acids. CDR3: CASSIGDSASGNTIYF. CDR3 nucleotides: TGTGCCAGTAGTATCGGGGACAGCGCCTCTGGAAACACCATATATTTT.

This clonotype was detected only a few times. V usage is TRBV4-1 and J usage is TRBJ2-1, with unresolved D. The CDR3 is 14 residues long. Germline V gives CDR1 MGHRA, CDR2 YSYEKL. Deletions cut 8 bases from V and 1 base from J, with 12 bases between. The CDR3 region has the DNA TGCGCCAGCGCCCCGGGTCCTTCCTACAATGAGCAGTTCTTC. Protein: CASAPGPSYNEQFF.

A few counts support this clonotype. This sequence joins TRBV7-2 and TRBJ2-7; D gene unclear. Trimming left V 1 base short and J 3 bases short, with 4 bases between. Germline assignment: CDR1 SGHTA and CDR2 FQGNSA. The CDR3 has 12 residues. CDR3 DNA: TGTGCCAGCAGCTTAGACCTCTACGAGCAGTACTTC. Translating gives CASSLDLYEQYF.

This clonotype came up a few times. The chain couples TRBV9 to TRBJ2-2; either TRBD1 or TRBD2 may fit D (6 bases each). V lost 0 bases and J lost 6, with 9 bases in between. From germline, CDR1 is SGDLS and CDR2 YYNGEE. This CDR3 is 14 amino acids long. As DNA, the CDR3 is TGTGCCAGCAGCGTAGTCGGGGGCGCCGGGGAGCTGTTTTTT. Translating it yields CASSVVGGAGELFF.

This sequence joins TRBV27 and TRBJ2-3; D is perhaps TRBD1 or TRBD2 (5 bases each). Germline V CDR1 and CDR2: MNHEY, SMNVEV (reference sequence). Trimming took 6 bases from V and 4 from J, leaving 11 bases between them. CDR3 size: 13 residues. The DNA of the CDR3 is TGTGCCAGCAGCTCTTTGGGGGCAGATACGCAGTATTTT. Translated, it gives CASSSLGADTQYF.